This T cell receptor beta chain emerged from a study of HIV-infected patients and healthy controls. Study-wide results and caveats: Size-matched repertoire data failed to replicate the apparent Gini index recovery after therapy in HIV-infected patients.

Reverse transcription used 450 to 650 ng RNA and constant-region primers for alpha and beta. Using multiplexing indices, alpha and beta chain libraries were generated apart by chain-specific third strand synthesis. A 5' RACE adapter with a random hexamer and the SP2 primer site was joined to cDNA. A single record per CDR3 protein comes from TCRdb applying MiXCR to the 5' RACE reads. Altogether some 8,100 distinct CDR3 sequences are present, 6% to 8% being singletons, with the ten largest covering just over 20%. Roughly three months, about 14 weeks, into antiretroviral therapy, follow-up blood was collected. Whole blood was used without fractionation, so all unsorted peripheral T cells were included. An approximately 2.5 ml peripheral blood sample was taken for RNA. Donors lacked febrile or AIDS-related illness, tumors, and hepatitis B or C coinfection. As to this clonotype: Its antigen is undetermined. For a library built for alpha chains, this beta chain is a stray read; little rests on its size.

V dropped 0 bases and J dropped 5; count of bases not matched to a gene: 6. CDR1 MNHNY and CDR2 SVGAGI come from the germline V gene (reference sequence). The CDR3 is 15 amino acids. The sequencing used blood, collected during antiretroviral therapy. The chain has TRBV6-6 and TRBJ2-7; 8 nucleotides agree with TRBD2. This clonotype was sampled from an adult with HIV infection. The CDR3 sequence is CASSYSSGRNDEQYF. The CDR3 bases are TGTGCCAGCAGTTACTCGAGCGGGAGAAACGACGAGCAGTACTTC.